The rows below give T cell receptor beta chains drawn from one sample of a study of blood T cell repertoires in COVID-19. Here immunoSEQ multiplex PCR was the method, and the copy in TCRdb shows in-frame clones only, minus some. The sample records 130,000 to 150,000 clones, about nine tenths being singletons. Source material: peripheral blood. These TCRs come from a human donor in a cohort sampled during active COVID-19. CDR3s include the opening cysteine and the closing phenylalanine or tryptophan. Fields, in order: CDR3 length, clone size, J gene, D gene, V gene, CDR3 DNA, CDR3 protein. D genes are given only for firm matches. The size entry is marked missing in some rows and otherwise reads once, few, many or a size class.

12	few	TRBJ2-2	.	TRBV3-1/TRBV3-2	TGTGCCAGCACCCAAATAACCGGGGAGCTGTTTTTT	CASTQITGELFF
14	once	TRBJ2-5	.	TRBV10-3	TGTGCCATCAGTGGCCATTTGGGCAAAGAGACCCAGTACTTC	CAISGHLGKETQYF
16	few	TRBJ1-1	.	TRBV4-1	TGCGCCAGCAGCCAAGAACAGGTTCTCATGAACACTGAAGCTTTCTTT	CASSQEQVLMNTEAFF
15	.	TRBJ2-1	TRBD2	TRBV11-3	TGTGCCAGCAGCGGTGGGACTAGCGGGAGCAATGAGCAGTTCTTC	CASSGGTSGSNEQFF
15	.	TRBJ2-1	.	TRBV5-4	TGTGCCAGCAGCTTTCGGCGGGAAACCTACAATGAGCAGTTCTTC	CASSFRRETYNEQFF
14	.	TRBJ2-7	.	TRBV28	TGTGCCAGCAGTTTAGACAGTCGATGGGACGAGCAGTACTTC	CASSLDSRWDEQYF
16	.	TRBJ2-5	.	TRBV5-1	TGCGCCAGCAGCTTGTCCGGACTACGAGGAAGGGAGACCCAGTACTTC	CASSLSGLRGRETQYF
16	.	TRBJ2-5	TRBD2	TRBV27	TGTGCCAGCAGTTTAGTACGCGGGAGGGCCTTGGAGACCCAGTACTTC	CASSLVRGRALETQYF
18	.	TRBJ1-6	.	TRBV4-1	TGCGCCAGCAGCCAAATATTCGACAAGAGCTCCTATAATTCACCCCTCCACTTT	CASSQIFDKSSYNSPLHF
16	.	TRBJ2-7	.	TRBV4-3	TGCGCCAGCAGCCAAGAGTTTTCTAGCGCACCCTACGAGCAGTACTTC	CASSQEFSSAPYEQYF
16	.	TRBJ2-7	TRBD1	TRBV28	TGTGCCAGCAGTTTAAACATGGGACAGGGTAGCTACGAGCAGTACTTC	CASSLNMGQGSYEQYF
16	.	TRBJ2-2	TRBD2	TRBV13	TGTGCCAGCAGCCCTACTAGCGGGAGAAACACCGGGGAGCTGTTTTTT	CASSPTSGRNTGELFF
14	.	TRBJ1-2	TRBD1	TRBV7-2	TGTGCCAGCAGCCCCGGACAGGGGGCCTATGGCTACACCTTC	CASSPGQGAYGYTF
16	.	TRBJ2-3	.	TRBV9	TGTGCCAGCAGCGTAGGAGGGGGGGCGAGCACAGATACGCAGTATTTT	CASSVGGGASTDTQYF
11	.	TRBJ2-5	TRBD2	TRBV12-3/TRBV12-4	TGTGCCAGTTGGGGGGGGGAGACCCAGTACTTC	CASWGGETQYF
13	.	TRBJ2-3	TRBD1	TRBV19	TGTGCCAGTAAGGGACAGGGGACAGATACGCAGTATTTT	CASKGQGTDTQYF
12	.	TRBJ1-2	.	TRBV28	TGTGCCGTACGACAGCCTAACTATGGCTACACCTTC	CAVRQPNYGYTF
16	.	TRBJ1-4	.	TRBV5-6	TGTGCCAGCAGCTTGAATGGGCAGGGGAGAAGGGAAAAACTGTTTTTT	CASSLNGQGRREKLFF
14	.	TRBJ2-5	.	TRBV10-3	TGTGCCATCAGTTCTGGAGCTAGTGAAGAGACCCAGTACTTC	CAISSGASEETQYF
19	.	TRBJ2-2	TRBD2	TRBV7-2	TGTGCCAGCAGCTTAGTTGTCACACTAGCGGGACGGGGAACCGGGGAGCTGTTTTTT	CASSLVVTLAGRGTGELFF
15	.	TRBJ2-1	TRBD2	TRBV2	TGTGCCAGCGTGCCAAGGACTAGCGGTTACAATGAGCAGTTCTTC	CASVPRTSGYNEQFF
17	.	TRBJ2-2	TRBD2	TRBV18	TGTGCCAGCTCACCAGGACTAGCGGGGCAAACGACCGGGGAGCTGTTTTTT	CASSPGLAGQTTGELFF
15	.	TRBJ2-1	.	TRBV23-1	TGCGCCAGCAGTCAAAAGAAAACAGGGCTCGATGAGCAGTTCTTC	CASSQKKTGLDEQFF
16	.	TRBJ1-3	.	TRBV5-1	TGCGCCAGCAGCCCCCACATGGCAGACTCTGGAAACACCATATATTTT	CASSPHMADSGNTIYF
13	once	TRBJ2-3	TRBD2	TRBV3-1/TRBV3-2	TGTGCCAGCGGGCTAGCGGCCACAGATACGCAGTATTTT	CASGLAATDTQYF
14	.	TRBJ1-2	.	TRBV30	TGTGCCTGGAGTGTACTAGGGCTGGGCTATGGCTACACCTTC	CAWSVLGLGYGYTF
16	.	TRBJ2-1	TRBD2	TRBV19	TGTGCCAGTAGTAGTCCGGGACTAGCGGCACACAATGAGCAGTTCTTC	CASSSPGLAAHNEQFF
13	few	TRBJ1-2	.	TRBV20-1	TGCAGTGCTAGTATCGGGAGTAAGGATGGCTACACCTTC	CSASIGSKDGYTF
16	.	TRBJ2-3	.	TRBV3-1/TRBV3-2	TGTGCCAGCAGCCAAGACCTACGCCGATACACAGATACGCAGTATTTT	CASSQDLRRYTDTQYF
12	.	TRBJ1-2	.	TRBV30	TGTGCCTGGAATCGGGGTGGCTATGGCTACACCTTC	CAWNRGGYGYTF
15	.	TRBJ2-3	TRBD1	TRBV6-5	TGTGCCAGCAGTACCGGGACAGGACAAAAAGATACGCAGTATTTT	CASSTGTGQKDTQYF
15	.	TRBJ2-1	.	TRBV4-1	TGCGCCAGCAGCCAGGTCGGGACAAGCTACAATGAGCAGTTCTTC	CASSQVGTSYNEQFF
16	.	TRBJ1-6	.	TRBV7-6	TGTGCCAGCAGCTTCAGGGAAAGCTCCTATAATTCACCCCTCCACTTT	CASSFRESSYNSPLHF
18	.	TRBJ2-7	.	TRBV5-1	TGCGCCAGCAGTTCTGCACTAGAGTGGCCCCCCACAGTCAACGAGCAGTACTTC	CASSSALEWPPTVNEQYF
15	.	TRBJ1-2	.	TRBV5-4	TGTGCCAGCACCCCCGACCGGAGGCGGGATTATGGCTACACCTTC	CASTPDRRRDYGYTF
15	.	TRBJ2-1	.	TRBV7-3	TGTGCCAGCAGCCCCCAGGGGGGCGCCTACAATGAGCAGTTCTTC	CASSPQGGAYNEQFF
15	.	TRBJ1-5	.	TRBV4-1	TGCGCCAGCAGCCGGGGAGAAATGGGGAATCAGCCCCAGCATTTT	CASSRGEMGNQPQHF
18	.	TRBJ2-3	.	TRBV5-1	TGCGCCAGCAGCTTGGGATTGGCAGGGGCTATGAGCACAGATACGCAGTATTTT	CASSLGLAGAMSTDTQYF
17	.	TRBJ2-3	.	TRBV7-9	TGTGCCAGCAGCTTATACGGGGGTCGATCTAGCACAGATACGCAGTATTTT	CASSLYGGRSSTDTQYF
15	.	TRBJ1-5	.	TRBV3-1/TRBV3-2	TGTGCCAGCAGCCAAGATCCGGGGACTAATCAGCCCCAGCATTTT	CASSQDPGTNQPQHF
15	.	TRBJ1-5	TRBD1	TRBV6-6	TGTGCCAGCGGACGACAGGGGGCTAGCAATCAGCCCCAGCATTTT	CASGRQGASNQPQHF
16	.	TRBJ2-1	TRBD1	TRBV7-2	TGTGCCAGCAGCGGACGGGACAGGGGGATGATGAATGAGCAGTTCTTC	CASSGRDRGMMNEQFF
17	.	TRBJ2-7	TRBD2	TRBV28	TGTGCCAGCAGTTTATCTGGGGCTAGCGGCCCTCGCTACGAGCAGTACTTC	CASSLSGASGPRYEQYF
19	.	TRBJ2-1	TRBD2	TRBV28	TGTGCCAGTTCCTTTATGGGAGAAGCTAGCGGGAGATGGAACAATGAGCAGTTCTTC	CASSFMGEASGRWNNEQFF
16	.	TRBJ1-1	TRBD1	TRBV27	TGTGCCAGCAGTATATATAGGACAGGGGGCCACACTGAAGCTTTCTTT	CASSIYRTGGHTEAFF
17	.	TRBJ2-6	TRBD1	TRBV25-1	TGTGCCAGCAGTGCACCGGGACAGGCCACGGGGGCCAACGTCCTGACTTTC	CASSAPGQATGANVLTF
17	.	TRBJ2-7	.	TRBV3-1/TRBV3-2	TGTGCCAGCAGCCCCCACCTAGGGGCGGGATGCTTCTACGAGCAGTACTTC	CASSPHLGAGCFYEQYF
13	.	TRBJ2-1	.	TRBV5-8	TGTGCCAGCAGCTTAGGACACGCCCGGGAGCAGTTCTTC	CASSLGHAREQFF